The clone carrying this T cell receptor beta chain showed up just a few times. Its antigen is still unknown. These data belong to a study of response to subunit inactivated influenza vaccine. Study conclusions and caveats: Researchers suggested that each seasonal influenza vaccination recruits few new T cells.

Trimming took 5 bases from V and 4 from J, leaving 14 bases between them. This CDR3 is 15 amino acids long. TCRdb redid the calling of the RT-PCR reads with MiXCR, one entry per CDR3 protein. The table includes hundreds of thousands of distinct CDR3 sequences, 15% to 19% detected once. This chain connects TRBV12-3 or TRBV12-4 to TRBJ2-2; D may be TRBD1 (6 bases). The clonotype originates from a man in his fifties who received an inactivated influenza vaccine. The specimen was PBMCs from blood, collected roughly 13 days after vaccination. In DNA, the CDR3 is TGTGCCAGCAGTCCCCTGCCCAGGGGCACCGGGGAGCTGTTTTTT. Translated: CASSPLPRGTGELFF.